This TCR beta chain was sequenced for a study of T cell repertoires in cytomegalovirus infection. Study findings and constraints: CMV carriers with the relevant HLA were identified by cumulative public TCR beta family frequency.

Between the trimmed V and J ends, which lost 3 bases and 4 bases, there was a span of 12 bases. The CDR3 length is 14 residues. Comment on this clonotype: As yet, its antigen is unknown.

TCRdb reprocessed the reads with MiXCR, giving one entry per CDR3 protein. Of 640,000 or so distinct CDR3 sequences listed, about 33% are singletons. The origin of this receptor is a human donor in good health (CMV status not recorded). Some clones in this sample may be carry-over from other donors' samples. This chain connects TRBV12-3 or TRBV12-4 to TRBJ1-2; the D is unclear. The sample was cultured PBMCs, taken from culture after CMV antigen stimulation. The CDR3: CASSLGNRVYGYTF. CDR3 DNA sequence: TGTGCCAGCAGTTTGGGGAATCGGGTCTATGGCTACACCTTC.